Sequencing of this T cell receptor (beta chain) was carried out in a study of CD8+ T cells in alopecia areata. Study background: Tofacitinib was taken orally by treated patients, and the dose was 5 to 10 mg twice daily. The drug, tofacitinib, lasted 6 to 18 months, followed by 6 months off drug.

Extracted RNA was reverse transcribed, and the resulting cDNA served as sequencing template. Here immunoSEQ multiplex PCR was the method, and the copy in TCRdb shows in-frame clones only, minus some. The sample has 170,000 or so clones, approximately 59% seen once. The CDR3 totals 15 residues. After removal of 0 bases from V and 4 bases from J, the junction contained 5 bases not matched to a gene. Germline V gene lookup returns CDR1 LNHNV and CDR2 YYDKDF (reference sequence). Obtained from alopecia areata patients were lesional scalp punch biopsies along with peripheral blood. Investigators sorted PBMCs to obtain both CD4+ and CD8+ T cells.

This clonotype was obtained from a human donor with alopecia areata. The V gene is TRBV15, the J gene TRBJ2-5; TRBD1 agrees at 7 bases. The starting material was CD4+ T cells sorted from blood, obtained at week 0. The CDR3 DNA reads as TGTGCCACCAGCAGAGACACAGGGGTAGGAGAGACCCAGTACTTC. Translation gives CATSRDTGVGETQYF.